The TCR beta chain under discussion was sequenced for a study of blood T cells in healthy people across ages. As for the study in general: Template switching captured about one barcoded beta molecule per two T cells. Notes on the study in general: Diversity estimated from one million T cells was considered an underestimate. Greater diversity and more naive CD4+ cells were seen in long-lived donors than in aged donors.

A second about 6 to 12 cycle PCR used barcoded and J-beta primers. MiXCR, applied by TCRdb to the 5' RACE reads, yields one record per CDR3 protein. The sample has roughly 1.7 million distinct CDR3 sequences; about 35% are singletons. As to this clonotype: Antigen specificity is unknown.

V dropped 2 bases and J dropped 11 bases, with 15 bases sitting between them. This CDR3 has 13 residues. The sequence was obtained from a woman aged 25 to 39 in good health. The sample taken for sequencing was blood. This sequence joins TRBV12-3 or TRBV12-4 and TRBJ1-1; D gene uncertain. CDR3 bases: TGTGCCAGCAGTTTACTGGTCCCAGCGGGGGCTTTCTTT. Its protein product is CASSLLVPAGAFF.